The 10 T cell receptor beta chains listed next were all sequenced from one sample in a study of beta chain features in type 1 diabetes. Reverse transcribing all isolated RNA meant expressed TCRB transcripts were sequenced. Sequencing was performed with immunoSEQ multiplex PCR; in TCRdb, only in-frame clones are kept and a portion is missing. Of over 15,000 clones listed, approximately 55% were seen once; the top ten hold 0.45% to 0.55%. Sequencing used stem cell memory CD4+ T cells from blood. The receptors originated from a woman between 18 and 29 years old in good health.

This rearrangement joins TRBV5-1 to TRBJ1-1, with 9 nucleotides matching TRBD1. Germline CDR1 reads SGHRS; CDR2 reads YFSETQ. Trimming cost V 2 bases and J 5 bases; bases outside gene matches: 4. The CDR3 is 14 amino acids. CDR3 sequence reads: CASSFSQGATEAFF. The CDR3 nucleotides read TGCGCCAGCAGCTTTTCACAGGGGGCAACTGAAGCTTTCTTT.

The CDR3: CASSIDWPRQGISTEAFF. In nucleotides, the CDR3 is TGTGCCAGTAGTATAGATTGGCCCCGACAGGGGATAAGCACTGAAGCTTTCTTT. The V gene is TRBV19, the J gene TRBJ1-1, with TRBD1 identical over 8 bases. CDR3 size: 18 residues. The J segment lost 4 bases and the V segment lost 0 bases, leaving 13 bases of the junction unmatched. Germline values: CDR1 LNHDA, CDR2 SQIVND (reference sequence).

The rearrangement uses TRBV18 and TRBJ2-7; D possibly corresponds to TRBD1 (7 bases). V was cut by 3 bases and J by 1 base, with 10 bases left in between. This CDR3 is built from 14 residues. The V gene's germline CDR1 is KGHSH and CDR2 LQKENI. Here the CDR3 DNA reads TGTGCCAGCTCACCCGCAGGGGGGTCCTACGAGCAGTACTTC. This translates into CASSPAGGSYEQYF.

CDR3 protein: CASSEAYREKLFF. CDR3 coding DNA: TGTGCCAGCAGTGAAGCCTACAGGGAAAAACTGTTTTTT. This chain connects TRBV6-1 to TRBJ1-4, with D tentatively TRBD1 (5 bases). Germline loops: CDR1 MNHNS, CDR2 SASEGT. The CDR3 is 13 amino acids. Trimming shortened V by 0 bases and J by 8 bases, and 7 bases separated the two germline ends.

This clone appeared a few times. The J gene is TRBJ2-7, the V gene TRBV7-9; the D gene is possibly TRBD1 (5 bases). Deletions cut 0 bases from V and 2 bases from J, with 14 bases between. The CDR3 spans 16 residues. The germline V gene has CDR1 SEHNR and CDR2 FQNEAQ (reference sequence). This CDR3 is CASSLAPGSGTYEQYF. The CDR3 DNA reads as TGTGCCAGCAGCTTAGCCCCAGGCTCAGGGACCTACGAGCAGTACTTC.

This clone has a single count. The chain uses TRBV11-1 and TRBJ2-7; TRBD2 matches at 11 bases. CDR1 and CDR2 (germline): SGHAT, FQDESV (reference sequence). The CDR3 length is 14 residues. Germline trimming cut 5 bases from V and 5 bases from J; bases unmatched to any gene: 5. The CDR3 region is CASSHSGGGDEQYF. The CDR3 DNA reads as TGTGCCAGCAGCCATAGCGGGGGGGGCGACGAGCAGTACTTC.

The chain links TRBV25-1 to TRBJ2-1; TRBD1 matches at 8 bases. The CDR3 has 17 residues. V shed 4 bases, J shed 5 bases, and the junction held 13 bases outside the gene matches. Germline-derived CDR1 and CDR2 are MGHDK and SYGVNS. CDR3 DNA: TGTGCCAGCAGTGCATGGACAGGGCGCGGGGCCAACAATGAGCAGTTCTTC. Its protein product is CASSAWTGRGANNEQFF.

This clone was seen only a few times. CDR3 nucleotide sequence: TGCGCCAGCAGCTCTGGACAGGATGATGAGCAGTACTTC. Translation gives CASSSGQDDEQYF. The chain has TRBV5-1 and TRBJ2-7, with 7 bases aligning to TRBD1. The J segment lost 7 bases and the V segment lost 3 bases, leaving 7 bases of the junction unmatched. Germline CDR1 SGHRS, CDR2 YFSETQ. The CDR3 contains 13 residues.

The CDR3 nucleotides read TGTGCCTCCAAAGACACGGCGGGTGGGGCCGGGGAGCTGTTTTTT. Translation: CASKDTAGGAGELFF. This chain uses TRBV6-6 with TRBJ2-2; the D gene is possibly TRBD2 (5 bases). This CDR3 spans 15 amino acids. V gave up 11 bases and J gave up 6 bases, with 22 bases separating them. Per germline, CDR1 MNHNY and CDR2 SVGAGI (reference sequence).

This clone was detected only a few times. The chain combines TRBV5-1 with TRBJ2-3; 9 positions match TRBD2. The CDR3 is 18 amino acids. Germline CDR1 reads SGHRS; CDR2 reads YFSETQ. V was pared by 0 bases and J by 0 bases, with 8 bases of the junction left unmatched. The CDR3 bases are TGCGCCAGCAGCTTGGCCGGCGGGAGGGGTTCTAGCACAGATACGCAGTATTTT. This translates into CASSLAGGRGSSTDTQYF.